The TCR beta chain described here comes from a study of shared clonotypes between healthy human individuals. General study points: Non-shared clonotypes were found to have lower generation probabilities than the clonotypes that were shared by all four of the sorted-subset donors. The study generally estimated greater richness for naive than memory subsets.

In the sorted-subset replicate PCRs, 200 ng DNA, 29,000 or so T cell genomes, was used. Data came from immunoSEQ multiplex PCR; TCRdb stores just in-frame clones and leaves some out. The sample contains 800,000 to 950,000 clones, 96% of which appear only once. Terminally differentiated effector memory CD45RA+ cells were left out of the naive CD8 fraction, which was CD45RO-negative and positively selected for CCR7. Notes on this clone: Its antigen is unknown.

The sequencing sample was made of naive CD8+ T cells sorted from blood. This receptor was identified in a man aged 30 to 45 in good health.

CDR3 sequence reads: CASSQGRANTEAFF. CDR3 bases: TGCGCCAGCAGCCAAGGTCGGGCTAACACTGAAGCTTTCTTT. The rearrangement links TRBV4-1 to TRBJ1-1; no clear D gene. V dropped 1 base and J dropped 2 bases, with 8 bases sitting between them. Germline assignment: CDR1 MGHRA and CDR2 YSYEKL. The CDR3 spans 14 residues.